This T cell receptor (beta chain) was retrieved from a study of T-cell reconstitution after alpha-beta-depleted transplantation in children. This clonotype was picked up a small number of times. The CDR3 has 16 residues. V shed 1 base and J shed 4 bases, with 15 bases lying between them. Germline assignment: CDR1 SGHRS and CDR2 YFSETQ. Unique molecular identifiers were incorporated when the TCRbeta library was constructed. MiXCR, applied by TCRdb to the PCR reads, yields one record per CDR3 protein. The repertoire holds 610,000 or so distinct CDR3 sequences, with 25% to 30% as singletons. The specimen was PBMCs, collected before TCRalphabeta/CD19-depleted stem cell transplant. The rearrangement uses TRBV5-1 and TRBJ2-1; possibly TRBD2 for D (6 bases). This receptor was taken from a boy in the first two years of life with Wiskott-Aldrich syndrome, due to receive a stem cell transplant. CDR3 nucleotide sequence: TGCGCCAGCAGCTTGCCAGTGACTAGGGTTTACAATGAGCAGTTCTTC. It specifies CASSLPVTRVYNEQFF.